This passage covers 3 T cell receptor beta chains from one sample sequenced in a study of CD8 T cells in ankylosing spondylitis. TCRdb called the 5' RACE reads again in MiXCR, with one record for every CDR3 protein. Here the sample spans about 340,000 distinct CDR3 sequences, roughly 14% being singletons. Sequencing used blood, either unsorted or a sorted T cell fraction (not recorded which). The receptors were gathered from a male donor with ankylosing spondylitis or in good health (not recorded which).

A few counts support this clonotype. The chain is built from TRBV29-1 and TRBJ2-7, with a weak D call TRBD1 (6 bases). The CDR3 runs 13 residues. V shed 5 bases and J shed 1 base, with 12 bases lying between them. Germline values: CDR1 SQVTM, CDR2 ANQGSEA. The CDR3 DNA reads as TGCAGCGTTCGCCAGGGGATATCCTACGAGCAGTACTTC. This sequence encodes CSVRQGISYEQYF.

A few counts support this clonotype. The chain is built from TRBV5-1 and TRBJ2-3, with a possible D match to TRBD2 (6 bases). The V end was cut by 3 bases, the J end by 0 bases, with 11 bases between. The CDR3 length is 15 residues. Germline values: CDR1 SGHRS, CDR2 YFSETQ. CDR3 DNA sequence: TGCGCCAGCAGCTCACTGACTAGTAGCACAGATACGCAGTATTTT. This translates into CASSSLTSSTDTQYF.

This clonotype appeared a few times. The chain is built from TRBV6-1 and TRBJ1-6, with D unclear. The CDR3 runs to 14 residues. The germline gives CDR1 MNHNS, CDR2 SASEGT. V lost 6 bases and J 9 bases, leaving 15 bases between the germline ends. The CDR3: CASRPDTGGSPLHF. The CDR3 DNA reads TGTGCCAGCAGACCTGACACCGGCGGTTCACCCCTCCACTTT.